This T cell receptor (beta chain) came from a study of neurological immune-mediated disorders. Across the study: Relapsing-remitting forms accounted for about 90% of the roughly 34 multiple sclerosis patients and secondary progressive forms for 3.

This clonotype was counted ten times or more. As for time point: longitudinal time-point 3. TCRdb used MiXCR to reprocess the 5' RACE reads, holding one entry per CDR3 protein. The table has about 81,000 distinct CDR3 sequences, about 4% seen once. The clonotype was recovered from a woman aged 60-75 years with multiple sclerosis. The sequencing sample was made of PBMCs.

CDR3 sequence (DNA): TGCAGTGCCCCCCGGGGGGGGTACAATGAGCAGTTCTTC. It specifies CSAPRGGYNEQFF. V and J are TRBV20-1 and TRBJ2-1; 8 positions match TRBD2. With 6 bases clipped from V and 4 bases from J, the junction kept 5 bases outside the gene matches. There are 13 residues in the CDR3. Germline CDR1 DFQATT, CDR2 SNEGSKA (reference sequence).